This T cell receptor beta chain was sequenced for a study of CD8 T cells in ankylosing spondylitis. Notes on the study in general: Reportedly, significant enrichment of disease-linked clones occurred in matched ankylosing spondylitis synovial fluid. For ankylosing spondylitis blood, a TCR beta motif of fewer than 10 highly homologous variants appeared characteristic. Clones that were linked to disease were CD8+ and were relatively rare in peripheral blood.

The V segment lost 4 bases and the J segment 4 bases; nucleotides outside the gene matches: 7. This CDR3 has 15 residues. The germline CDR1 and CDR2 sequences are LGHDT and YNNKEL (reference sequence). This clonotype was counted between two and nine times. What it binds is not known. Libraries of TCR beta came from quantitative 5'-RACE with molecular barcodes. TCRdb redid the calling of the 5' RACE reads with MiXCR, one entry per CDR3 protein. This sample has under 950,000 distinct CDR3 sequences, with 15% to 20% found just once. The TCR was taken from a male donor with ankylosing spondylitis. Sequenced: blood, either unsorted or a sorted T cell fraction (not recorded which). This chain connects TRBV3-1 to TRBJ1-2; 9 bases agree with TRBD1. The CDR3 sequence is CASSPGQGPGYGYTF. Written as DNA, the CDR3 is TGTGCCAGCAGCCCAGGACAGGGGCCAGGCTATGGCTACACCTTC.